This TCR beta chain stems from a study of cytomegalovirus exposure and HLA in healthy donors. Study background: Counted in an early data release were about 80 million unique TCRs from HLA-typed donors. Broader study findings: The authors enumerated over 150 TCR beta chains as linked to cytomegalovirus. A later analysis reported that several of the most significant clusters appeared to be linked to common viral pathogens, among them Epstein-Barr virus. V- and J-gene trimming in TCR beta was tied to a missense DCLRE1C variant by an analysis performed later.

The PCR contained 60 Vbeta and 13 Jbeta primers. The assay was immunoSEQ multiplex PCR, and TCRdb's table has in-frame clones only and misses some. The profile covers 140,000 or so clones, with around 85% appearing a single time and over 0.95% taken by the ten largest. Notes on this clone: Its antigen remains unknown.

The sample consisted of PBMCs. The TCR comes from a female donor in good health and CMV-seronegative.

For the CDR3, the DNA is TGTGCCAGCATCCCAGGGTACCTAACCGGAAACACCATATATTTT. Translated, it gives CASIPGYLTGNTIYF. This chain connects TRBV7-6 to TRBJ1-3; D perhaps matches TRBD1 (5 bases). The CDR3 sequence is 15 residues long. Germline-derived CDR1 and CDR2 are SGHVS and FNYEAQ. V was cut by 7 bases and J by 4 bases, with 17 bases left in between. Based on the CDR3 plus reference TRBV7-6 and TRBJ1-3, the full variable domain is GAGVSQSPRYKVTKRGQDVALRCDPISGHVSLYWYRQALGQGPEFLTYFNYEAQQDKSGLPNDRFSAERPEGSISTLTIQRTEQRDSAMYRCASIPGYLTGNTIYFGEGSWLTVV.